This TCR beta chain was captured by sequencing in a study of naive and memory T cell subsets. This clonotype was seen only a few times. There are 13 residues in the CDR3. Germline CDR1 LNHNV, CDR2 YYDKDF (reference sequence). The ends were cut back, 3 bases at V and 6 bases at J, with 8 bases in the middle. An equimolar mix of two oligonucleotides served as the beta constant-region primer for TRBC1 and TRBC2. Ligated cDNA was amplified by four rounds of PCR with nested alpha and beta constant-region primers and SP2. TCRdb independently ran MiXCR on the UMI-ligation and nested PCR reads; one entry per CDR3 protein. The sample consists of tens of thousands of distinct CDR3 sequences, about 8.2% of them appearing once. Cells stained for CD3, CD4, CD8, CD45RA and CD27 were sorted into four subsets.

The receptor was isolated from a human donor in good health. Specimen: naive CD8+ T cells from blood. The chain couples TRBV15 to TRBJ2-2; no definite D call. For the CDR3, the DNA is TGTGCCACCAGCAGCGGAGTTGCCGGGGAGCTGTTTTTT. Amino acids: CATSSGVAGELFF.